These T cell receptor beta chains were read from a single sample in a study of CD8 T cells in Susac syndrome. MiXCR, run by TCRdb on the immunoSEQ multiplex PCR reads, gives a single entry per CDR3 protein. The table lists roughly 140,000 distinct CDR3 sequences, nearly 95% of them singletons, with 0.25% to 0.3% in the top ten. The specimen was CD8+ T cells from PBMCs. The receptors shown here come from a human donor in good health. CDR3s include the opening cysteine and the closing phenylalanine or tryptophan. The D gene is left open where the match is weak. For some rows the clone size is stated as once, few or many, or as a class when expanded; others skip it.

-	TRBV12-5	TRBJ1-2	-	CASGLGPGSGYTF	TGTGCTAGTGGTTTGGGGCCAGGGAGCGGCTACACCTTC
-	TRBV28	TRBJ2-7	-	CASSFWGYEQYF	TGTGCCAGCAGTTTCTGGGGCTACGAGCAGTACTTC
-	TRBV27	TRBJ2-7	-	CASRSSNYEQYF	TGTGCCAGCAGGAGCAGTAACTACGAGCAGTACTTC
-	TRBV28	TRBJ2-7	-	CASSLYPREDEQYF	TGTGCCAGCAGTTTATACCCCAGGGAGGACGAGCAGTACTTC
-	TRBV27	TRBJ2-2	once	CASSLEDGELFF	TGTGCCAGCAGTTTGGAGGACGGGGAGCTGTTTTTT
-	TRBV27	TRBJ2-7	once	CASSFADSISYEQYF	TGTGCCAGCAGTTTTGCGGACAGTATCTCCTACGAGCAGTACTTC
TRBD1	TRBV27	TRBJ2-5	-	CASSGQGVSETQYF	TGTGCCAGCAGCGGACAGGGGGTATCGGAGACCCAGTACTTC
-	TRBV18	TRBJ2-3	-	CASSLLGGTDTQYF	TGTGCCAGCTCTCTTCTGGGGGGCACAGATACGCAGTATTTT
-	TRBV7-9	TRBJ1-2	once	CASSQEGVLHYGYTF	TGTGCCAGCAGCCAAGAGGGGGTTTTGCACTATGGCTACACCTTC
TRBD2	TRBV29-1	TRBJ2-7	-	CSVDRGSEQYF	TGCAGCGTTGACCGCGGGAGCGAGCAGTACTTC
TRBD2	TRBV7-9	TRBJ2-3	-	CASSPGTSGSPDTQYF	TGTGCCAGCAGCCCCGGGACTAGCGGGAGTCCAGATACGCAGTATTTT
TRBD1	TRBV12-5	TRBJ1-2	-	CASGSSEGADGYTF	TGTGCTAGTGGTTCCTCCGAGGGGGCCGATGGCTACACCTTC
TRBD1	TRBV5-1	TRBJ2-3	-	CASSPDRDTDTQYF	TGCGCCAGCAGTCCGGACAGGGACACAGATACGCAGTATTTT
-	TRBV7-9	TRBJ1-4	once	CASSFSEGLNEKLFF	TGTGCCAGCAGCTTTTCGGAGGGTTTAAATGAAAAACTGTTTTTT
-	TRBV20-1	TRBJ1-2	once	CSARGLDNYGYTF	TGCAGTGCTAGAGGCTTAGACAACTATGGCTACACCTTC
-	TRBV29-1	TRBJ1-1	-	CSVGRDLTEAFF	TGCAGCGTTGGGAGGGATCTCACTGAAGCTTTCTTT
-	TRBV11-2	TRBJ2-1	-	CASSLAGHSGEQFF	TGTGCCAGCAGCTTAGCCGGGCACAGCGGTGAGCAGTTCTTC
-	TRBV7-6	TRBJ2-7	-	CASSPRDKPYEQYF	TGTGCCAGCAGCCCCCGGGACAAGCCCTACGAGCAGTACTTC
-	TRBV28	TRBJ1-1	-	CASSFGAGDTEAFF	TGTGCCAGCAGTTTCGGGGCGGGGGACACTGAAGCTTTCTTT
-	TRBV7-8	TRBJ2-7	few	CASSPRTVPLHEQYF	TGTGCCAGCAGCCCAAGGACAGTCCCCCTCCACGAGCAGTACTTC
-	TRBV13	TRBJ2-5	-	CASSWGGGTVETQYF	TGTGCCAGCAGCTGGGGAGGCGGGACAGTGGAGACCCAGTACTTC
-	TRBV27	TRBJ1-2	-	CASRSLFPWGYTF	TGTGCCAGCAGGTCGTTGTTCCCTTGGGGCTACACCTTC
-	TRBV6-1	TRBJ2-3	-	CASSDSQVGRDTQYF	TGTGCCAGCAGTGACTCCCAGGTTGGGAGGGATACGCAGTATTTT
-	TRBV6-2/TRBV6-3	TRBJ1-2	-	CASSFVGSGYTF	TGTGCCAGCAGTTTCGTGGGGTCTGGCTACACCTTC
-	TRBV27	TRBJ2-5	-	CASSSSGETQYF	TGTGCCAGCAGTTCCTCCGGAGAGACCCAGTACTTC
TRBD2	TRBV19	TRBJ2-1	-	CASMVGSGSTYNEQFF	TGTGCCAGTATGGTAGGGAGCGGGAGTACCTACAATGAGCAGTTCTTC
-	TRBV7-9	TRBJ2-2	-	CASSPRGVTGELFF	TGTGCCAGCAGCCCCCGGGGAGTAACCGGGGAGCTGTTTTTT
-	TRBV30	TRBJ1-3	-	CAWSVGVPTSSGNTIYF	TGTGCCTGGAGTGTGGGCGTCCCGACCAGCTCTGGAAACACCATATATTTT
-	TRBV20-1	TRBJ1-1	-	CSARDGTPYTEAFF	TGCAGTGCTAGAGATGGGACACCCTACACTGAAGCTTTCTTT
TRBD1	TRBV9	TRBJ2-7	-	CASSVGTGGLSSYEQYF	TGTGCCAGCAGCGTAGGGACAGGGGGGCTGAGCTCCTACGAGCAGTACTTC
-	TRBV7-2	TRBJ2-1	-	CASALRSYNEQFF	TGTGCCAGCGCCTTGAGGAGCTACAATGAGCAGTTCTTC
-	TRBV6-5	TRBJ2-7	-	CASSLTALGEYEQYF	TGTGCCAGCAGTTTGACGGCTTTGGGGGAGTACGAGCAGTACTTC